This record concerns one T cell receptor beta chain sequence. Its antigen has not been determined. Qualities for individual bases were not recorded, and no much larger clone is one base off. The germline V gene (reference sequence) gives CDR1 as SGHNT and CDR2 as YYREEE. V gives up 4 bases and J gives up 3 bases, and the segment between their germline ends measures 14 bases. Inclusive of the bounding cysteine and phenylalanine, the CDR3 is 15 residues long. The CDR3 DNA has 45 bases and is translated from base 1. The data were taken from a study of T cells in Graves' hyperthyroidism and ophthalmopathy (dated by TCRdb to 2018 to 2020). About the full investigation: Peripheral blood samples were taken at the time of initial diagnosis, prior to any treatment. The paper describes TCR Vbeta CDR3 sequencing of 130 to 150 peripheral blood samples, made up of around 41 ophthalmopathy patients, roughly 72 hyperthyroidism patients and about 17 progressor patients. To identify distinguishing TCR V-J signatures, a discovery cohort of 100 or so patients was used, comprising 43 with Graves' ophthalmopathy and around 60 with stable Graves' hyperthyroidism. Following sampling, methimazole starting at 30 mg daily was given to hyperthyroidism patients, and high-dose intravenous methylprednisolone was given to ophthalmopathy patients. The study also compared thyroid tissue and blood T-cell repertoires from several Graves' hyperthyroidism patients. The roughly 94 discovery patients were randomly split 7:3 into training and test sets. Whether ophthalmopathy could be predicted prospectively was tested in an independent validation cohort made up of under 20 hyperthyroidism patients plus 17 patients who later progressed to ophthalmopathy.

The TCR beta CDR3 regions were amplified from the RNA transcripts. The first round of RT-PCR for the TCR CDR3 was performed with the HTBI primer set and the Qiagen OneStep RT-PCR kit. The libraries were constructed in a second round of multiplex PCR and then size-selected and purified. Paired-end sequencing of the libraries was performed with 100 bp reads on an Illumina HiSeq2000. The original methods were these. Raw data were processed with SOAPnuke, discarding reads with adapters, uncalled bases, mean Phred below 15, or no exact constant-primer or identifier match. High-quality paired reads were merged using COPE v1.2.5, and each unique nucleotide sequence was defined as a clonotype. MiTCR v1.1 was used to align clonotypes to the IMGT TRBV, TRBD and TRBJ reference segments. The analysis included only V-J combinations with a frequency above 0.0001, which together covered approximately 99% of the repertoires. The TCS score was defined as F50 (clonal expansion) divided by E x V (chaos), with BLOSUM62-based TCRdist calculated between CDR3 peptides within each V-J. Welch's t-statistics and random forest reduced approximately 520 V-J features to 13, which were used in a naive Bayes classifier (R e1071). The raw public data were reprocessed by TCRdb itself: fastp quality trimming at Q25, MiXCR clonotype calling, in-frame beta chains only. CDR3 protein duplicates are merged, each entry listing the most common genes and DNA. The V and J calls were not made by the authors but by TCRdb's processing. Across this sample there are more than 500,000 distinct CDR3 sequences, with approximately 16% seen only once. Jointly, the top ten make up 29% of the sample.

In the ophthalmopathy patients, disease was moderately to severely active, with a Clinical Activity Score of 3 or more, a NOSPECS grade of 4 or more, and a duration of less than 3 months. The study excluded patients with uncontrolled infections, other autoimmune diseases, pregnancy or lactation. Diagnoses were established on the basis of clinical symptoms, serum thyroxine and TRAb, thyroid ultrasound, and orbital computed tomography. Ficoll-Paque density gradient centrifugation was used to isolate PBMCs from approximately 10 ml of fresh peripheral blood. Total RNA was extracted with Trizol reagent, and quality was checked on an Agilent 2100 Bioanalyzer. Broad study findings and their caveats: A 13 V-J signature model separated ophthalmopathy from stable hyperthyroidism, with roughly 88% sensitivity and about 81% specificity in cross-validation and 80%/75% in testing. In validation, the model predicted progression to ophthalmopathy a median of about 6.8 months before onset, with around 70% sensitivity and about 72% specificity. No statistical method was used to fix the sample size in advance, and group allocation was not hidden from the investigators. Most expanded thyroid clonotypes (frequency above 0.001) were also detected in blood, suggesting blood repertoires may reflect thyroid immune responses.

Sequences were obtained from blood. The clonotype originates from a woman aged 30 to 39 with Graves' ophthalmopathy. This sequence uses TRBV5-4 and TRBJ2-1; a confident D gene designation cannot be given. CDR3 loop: CASSPPARYYNEQFF. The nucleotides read TGTGCCAGCAGCCCCCCCGCCCGATACTACAATGAGCAGTTCTTC.